Listed here are 25 T cell receptor beta chains from one sample, sequenced in a study of post-analysis software for immune sequencing data. Overall study findings and caveats: There were four or five TRBV segments more frequent in patients than controls, and TRBV5-6, TRBV5-1 and TRBV20-1 were among them.

Each TCR beta cDNA library carried unique molecular identifiers. Each CDR3 protein is one row after TCRdb ran MiXCR on the PCR reads. The sample consists of hundreds of thousands of distinct CDR3 sequences, 40% to 55% of them appearing once. No antigen is known for these receptors. Source material: blood. The receptors stem from a girl aged 10-17 years with multiple sclerosis.

The V gene is TRBV20-1, the J gene TRBJ2-1, with 8 bases lining up with TRBD2. V shed 4 bases and J 12 bases; nucleotides not matched to a gene: 11. This CDR3 comprises 13 residues. Germline V gives CDR1 DFQATT, CDR2 SNEGSKA (reference sequence). The DNA for the CDR3 is TGCAGTGCTAAGGCGGGAGGTTTGCAAGGGCAGTTCTTC. This translates into CSAKAGGLQGQFF.

The chain uses TRBV20-1 and TRBJ2-3; the match to TRBD1 covers 10 bases. Trimming removed 0 bases from V and 0 bases from J; junction bases left unmatched: 9. In germline, CDR1 is DFQATT, CDR2 SNEGSKA (reference sequence). This CDR3 is 18 amino acids long. The CDR3 region is CSARDRGQGYISTDTQYF. Written as DNA, the CDR3 is TGCAGTGCTAGAGATCGGGGACAGGGGTACATTAGCACAGATACGCAGTATTTT.

In its sample, this clonotype was seen a few times. The chain carries TRBV28 and TRBJ1-5; 8 bases map to TRBD1. CDR3 length: 17 residues. J gave up 4 bases and V 2 bases, and 10 bases lay outside the gene matches. Germline-derived CDR1 and CDR2 are MDHEN and SYDVKM. The CDR3: CASSLPRQGIWNQPQHF. CDR3 nucleotide sequence: TGTGCCAGCAGTTTACCGAGACAGGGGATATGGAATCAGCCCCAGCATTTT.

The chain uses TRBV6-5 and TRBJ2-5, with D perhaps given as TRBD1 or TRBD2 (5 bases each). The DNA end lines up better with TRBJ2-7; the J call may be wrong. CDR3 size: 14 residues. Germline lookup yields CDR1 MNHEY and CDR2 SVGAGI. This chain's CDR3 is CASSDHGTVYEQYF. CDR3 DNA sequence: TGTGCCAGCAGCGATCACGGGACGGTCTACGAGCAGTACTTC.

V usage is TRBV29-1 and J usage is TRBJ2-5; 11 nucleotides align to TRBD2. The end of the DNA aligns better with TRBJ2-7, so the J call may be wrong. The length of the CDR3 is 13 residues. CDR1 and CDR2 from the germline V gene are SQVTM and ANQGSEA. CDR3 amino acids: CSVLAGGAYEQYF. The CDR3 DNA reads as TGCAGCGTCTTAGCGGGAGGGGCCTACGAGCAGTACTTC.

The chain joins TRBV10-3 to TRBJ2-1; D unresolved. The germline V gene has CDR1 ENHRY and CDR2 SYGVKD. The CDR3 totals 16 residues. Trimming shortened V by 0 bases and J by 5 bases, and 14 bases separated the two germline ends. The CDR3 DNA sequence: TGTGCCATCAGTGAGTCGAAACTATTAACCCACAATGAGCAGTTCTTC. Its protein is CAISESKLLTHNEQFF.

V gene TRBV10-3 combines with J gene TRBJ1-2; 8 positions agree with TRBD1. CDR3 size: 15 residues. V lost 2 bases, J lost 4 bases, and 6 bases stayed unmatched. Germline V CDR1 and CDR2: ENHRY, SYGVKD. The CDR3 DNA is TGTGCCATCAGTGAGCCGGACAGGGCCGGCTATGGCTACACCTTC. The encoded protein is CAISEPDRAGYGYTF.

The V call is TRBV24-1, the J call TRBJ2-5; D gene uncertain. The J call may not be correct, given that the DNA end is closer to TRBJ2-7. This CDR3 spans 13 amino acids. Germline V gives CDR1 KGHDR, CDR2 SFDVKD. CDR3 DNA: TGTGCCACCAGTGATCCCACCTTCTACGAGCAGTACTTC. Its protein product is CATSDPTFYEQYF.

This clonotype was recorded a few times. This chain connects TRBV6-1 to TRBJ2-1; 9 bases map to TRBD2. J lost 9 bases, V lost 0 bases, and 6 bases had no gene match. The CDR3 extends over 15 amino acids. Germline values: CDR1 MNHNS, CDR2 SASEGT. The CDR3 DNA follows: TGTGCCAGCAGTGAAGCTAGCGGGAGCGTAAGTGAGCAGTTCTTC. Residues: CASSEASGSVSEQFF.

DNA of the CDR3: TGTGCCAGCAAACTACGACGGGAGGGGGACACTGAAGCTTTCTTT. Its protein product is CASKLRREGDTEAFF. The chain uses TRBV28 and TRBJ1-1; D is possibly TRBD1 (6 bases). The V end was cut by 7 bases, the J end by 3 bases, with 18 bases between. This CDR3 comprises 15 residues. CDR1 and CDR2 from the germline V gene are MDHEN and SYDVKM.

The V call is TRBV29-1, the J call TRBJ2-1, with TRBD2 matching over 10 bases. The last part of the DNA fits TRBJ2-7 better; the J call may be wrong. The CDR3 runs 18 residues. Germline V CDR1 and CDR2: SQVTM, ANQGSEA. The CDR3 protein is CSVEDGPSGGRSYNEQYF. The CDR3 DNA follows: TGCAGCGTTGAAGATGGGCCTAGCGGGGGCCGCTCCTACAATGAGCAGTACTTC.

This clonotype has at least ten counts. The chain recombines TRBV6-1 with TRBJ2-1; no definite D call. The CDR3 runs 14 residues. V gave up 2 bases and J gave up 9 bases, with 14 bases separating them. Germline-derived CDR1 and CDR2 are MNHNS and SASEGT. CDR3 amino acids: CASSESLGPSEQFF. The CDR3 bases are TGTGCCAGCAGTGAAAGTCTAGGACCATCTGAGCAGTTCTTC.

This clonotype was counted a few times. The chain has TRBV15 and TRBJ2-7; the match to TRBD2 covers 7 bases. With V trimmed by 0 bases and J by 1 base, 6 bases remained unmatched. The CDR3 spans 16 residues. Germline V gene data show CDR1 as LNHNV and CDR2 as YYDKDF (reference sequence). The DNA for the CDR3 is TGTGCCACCAGCAGAGATCTGGCTAGCGGATCCTACGAGCAGTACTTC. This sequence encodes CATSRDLASGSYEQYF. The full variable domain, its missing parts supplied by reference TRBV15 and TRBJ2-7, is DAMVIQNPRYQVTQFGKPVTLSCSQTLNHNVMYWYQQKSSQAPKLLFHYYDKDFNNEADTPDNFQSRRPNTSFCFLDIRSPGLGDTAMYLCATSRDLASGSYEQYFGPGTRLTVT.

The rearrangement links TRBV6-1 to TRBJ1-2; a possible D gene is TRBD1 (5 bases). Per germline, CDR1 MNHNS and CDR2 SASEGT. The CDR3 loop spans 12 amino acids. The DNA for the CDR3 is TGTGTCGGCAGTGAAGCAGGGAATGGCTACACCTTC. Amino acid sequence: CVGSEAGNGYTF.

This clonotype was seen more than once but under ten times. The chain joins TRBV10-3 to TRBJ2-3, with D possibly TRBD2 on 5 matching bases. CDR3 length equals 14 residues. The germline V gene encodes CDR1 ENHRY and CDR2 SYGVKD. V was shortened by 3 bases and J by 3 bases, with 10 bases between the two germline ends. The CDR3 sequence is CAISDRVATDTQYF. CDR3 bases: TGTGCCATCAGTGATAGGGTAGCGACAGATACGCAGTATTTT.

The rearrangement joins TRBV27 to TRBJ2-5, with TRBD2 identical over 10 bases. The end of the DNA fits TRBJ2-7 better, so the J call may be wrong. The germline V gene has CDR1 MNHEY and CDR2 SMNVEV (reference sequence). The CDR3 loop spans 14 amino acids. In DNA, the CDR3 is TGTGCCAGCGGCTCTAGCGGGAGTATCTTCGAGCAGTACTTC. It encodes CASGSSGSIFEQYF.

The genes are TRBV6-5 and TRBJ2-6, with D unclear. The CDR3 extends over 13 amino acids. Looked up from germline, CDR1 is MNHEY and CDR2 is SVGAGI. Trimming took 8 bases from V and 2 from J, leaving 7 bases between them. CDR3 sequence: CASSNPGANVLTF. CDR3 DNA sequence: TGTGCCAGCTCGAATCCTGGGGCCAACGTCCTGACTTTC.

The chain is built from TRBV9 and TRBJ2-7; 8 nucleotides match TRBD2. The CDR3 has 13 amino acids. Trimming removed 2 bases from V and 2 bases from J; junction bases left unmatched: 0. Germline values: CDR1 SGDLS, CDR2 YYNGEE. CDR3 protein: CASSVSGAYEQYF. Here the CDR3 DNA reads TGTGCCAGCAGCGTTAGCGGGGCCTACGAGCAGTACTTC.

This sequence joins TRBV4-3 and TRBJ2-7, with D tentatively TRBD2 (6 bases). The germline CDR1 and CDR2 sequences are LGHNA and YSLEER. CDR3 length: 16 residues. V gave up 0 bases and J gave up 2 bases, with 14 bases separating them. The CDR3 sequence: CASSQDAAGTAYEQYF. The CDR3 DNA follows: TGCGCCAGCAGCCAAGACGCGGCGGGGACGGCCTACGAGCAGTACTTC.

This sequence joins TRBV7-2 and TRBJ2-1; D uncertain. There are 15 residues in the CDR3. Germline lookup yields CDR1 SGHTA and CDR2 FQGNSA. Between the trimmed V and J ends, which lost 1 base and 4 bases, there was a span of 11 bases. CDR3 sequence: CASSLEHFRYNEQFF. CDR3 coding DNA: TGTGCCAGCAGCTTAGAGCACTTTAGATACAATGAGCAGTTCTTC.

In regard to this clonotype: This may arise from a read error, as a much more abundant clone is one base away. V gene TRBV20-1 combines with J gene TRBJ2-1; D remains unclear. Trimming removed 4 bases at V and 5 bases at J, with 3 bases between. The CDR3 is made up of 10 amino acids. From germline, CDR1 is DFQATT and CDR2 SNEGSKA (reference sequence). Here the CDR3 reads CSANDNEQFF. CDR3 coding DNA: TGCAGTGCTAACGACAATGAGCAGTTCTTC.

A note on this clonotype: A much larger clonotype is one base distant, so this may be a read error. J is TRBJ2-7 and V is TRBV28; a weak D match, TRBD1 (5 bases). Gene TRBJ2-5 matches the end of the DNA better, so the J call may be wrong. Germline lookup yields CDR1 MDHEN and CDR2 SYDVKM. This CDR3 is 15 amino acids long. The CDR3, as DNA: TGTGCCAGCAGTTTCGGCAGGGCAGGTAGAGAGACCCAGTACTTC. Encoded protein: CASSFGRAGRETQYF.

The chain links TRBV4-2 to TRBJ2-7; D is possibly TRBD1 (5 bases). V was clipped by 0 bases and J by 4 bases, with 25 bases between them. Germline values: CDR1 LGHNA, CDR2 YNFKEQ. CDR3 length: 19 residues. The DNA for the CDR3 is TGTGCCAGCAGCCAAGATCTTTTGGGGTCGGCTAGGGGCCGATACGAGCAGTACTTC. Amino acids: CASSQDLLGSARGRYEQYF.

This CDR3 is CSARDTNSNQPQHF. The CDR3 region has the DNA TGCAGTGCTAGAGACACAAATAGCAATCAGCCCCAGCATTTT. This rearrangement joins TRBV20-1 to TRBJ1-5; unclear D gene. The CDR3 spans 14 residues. V was pared by 0 bases and J by 0 bases, with 6 bases between. CDR1 is DFQATT, CDR2 SNEGSKA, per germline (reference sequence).

Only a few counts were recorded for this clonotype. CDR3 bases: TGTGCCAGCAGCTTACTCTTAGGGGGGGAGCAGTACTTC. Its protein product is CASSLLLGGEQYF. The chain couples TRBV7-3 to TRBJ2-5, with D possibly TRBD2 on 7 matching bases. The ends were cut back, 2 bases at V and 11 bases at J, with 15 bases in the middle. CDR1 and CDR2 (germline): SGHTA, FQGTGA. The CDR3 contains 13 residues.